The sequence of this TCR beta chain was determined in a study of STAT5B mutations in CD4+ large granular lymphocyte leukemia. Sequencing used immunoSEQ multiplex PCR; TCRdb keeps in-frame clones, though not all of them. The sample shows tens of thousands of clones, roughly 84% of them seen only once. With regard to this clone: The antigen is not known.

This CDR3 comprises 14 residues. The junction had 4 bases not matched to a gene; V was cut back by 4 bases and J by 4 bases. Germline V CDR1 and CDR2: SGHRS, YFSETQ. General study points: Without putative leukemic clones, patient CD4-sorted repertoires remained more clonal than healthy CD4+ repertoires. No patients shared main leukemic clonotypes, though around 27% appeared at low frequency elsewhere.

What was sequenced was CD4+ T cells from blood buffy coats. This clonotype originated in a human donor in good health. The chain carries TRBV5-1 and TRBJ2-3; 9 bases align to TRBD1. The CDR3 here is CASSMGQGPDTQYF. CDR3 bases: TGCGCCAGCAGCATGGGACAGGGCCCAGATACGCAGTATTTT.